This TCR beta chain was retrieved from a study of T cell changes during pregnancy in multiple sclerosis. Assay used: immunoSEQ multiplex PCR; TCRdb lists only in-frame clones, some missing. Seen here are tens of thousands of clones, around 92% observed once, and the top ten hold more than 0.85%. Germline V gene sequence: CDR1 SGHAT, CDR2 FQNNGV. V lost 5 bases to trimming and J lost 7 bases, with 20 bases between them. The CDR3 is 15 amino acids. The sample was peripheral blood, taken after pregnancy. This chain links TRBV11-2 with TRBJ1-2; D gene ambiguous. This TCR was sampled from a female donor with multiple sclerosis, enrolled in a pregnancy study. CDR3: CASSPLAGKGSGYTF. CDR3 bases: TGTGCCAGCAGCCCCTTGGCGGGAAAAGGAAGTGGCTACACCTTC. The variable domain in full, completed from reference TRBV11-2 and TRBJ1-2, reads EAGVAQSPRYKIIEKRQSVAFWCNPISGHATLYWYQQILGQGPKLLIQFQNNGVVDDSQLPKDRFSAERLKGVDSTLKIQPAKLEDSAVYLCASSPLAGKGSGYTFGSGTRLTVV.